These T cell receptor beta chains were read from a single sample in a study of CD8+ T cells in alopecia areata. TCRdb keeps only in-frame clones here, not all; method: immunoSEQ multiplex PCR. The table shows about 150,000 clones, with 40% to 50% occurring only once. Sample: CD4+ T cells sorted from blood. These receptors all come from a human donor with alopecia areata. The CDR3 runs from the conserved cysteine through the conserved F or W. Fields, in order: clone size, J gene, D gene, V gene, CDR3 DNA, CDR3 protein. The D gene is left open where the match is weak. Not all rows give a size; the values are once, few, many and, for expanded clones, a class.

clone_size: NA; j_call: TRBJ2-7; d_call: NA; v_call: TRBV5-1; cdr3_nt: TGCGCCAGCAGCCCTGGCGGAGGGGTCTCCTACGAGCAGTACTTC; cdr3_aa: CASSPGGGVSYEQYF
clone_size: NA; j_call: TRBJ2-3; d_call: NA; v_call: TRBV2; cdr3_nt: TGTGCCAGCAGTGAGCCCGCAGGGAGCACAGATACGCAGTATTTT; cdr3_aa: CASSEPAGSTDTQYF
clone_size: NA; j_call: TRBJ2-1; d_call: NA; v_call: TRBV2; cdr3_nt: TGTGCCAGCAGTGAAGGCTATTCGGGTGAGCAGTTCTTC; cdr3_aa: CASSEGYSGEQFF
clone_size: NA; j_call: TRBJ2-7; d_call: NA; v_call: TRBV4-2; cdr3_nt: TGTGCCAGCAGCCAAGAACGGACGAGCTACGAGCAGTACTTC; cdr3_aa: CASSQERTSYEQYF
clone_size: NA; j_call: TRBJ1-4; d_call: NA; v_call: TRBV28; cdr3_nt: TGTGCCAGCAGTTTAGGGACTCAAGAAAAACTGTTTTTT; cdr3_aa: CASSLGTQEKLFF
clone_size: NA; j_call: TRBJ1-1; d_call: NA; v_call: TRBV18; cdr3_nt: TGTGCCAGCTCACCACAACACAGTGGTGAAGCTTTCTTT; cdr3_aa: CASSPQHSGEAFF
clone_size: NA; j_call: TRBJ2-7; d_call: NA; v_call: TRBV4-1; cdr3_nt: TGCGCCAGCAGCCGGGGCCTGGGGGAAAACTACGAGCAGTACTTC; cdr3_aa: CASSRGLGENYEQYF
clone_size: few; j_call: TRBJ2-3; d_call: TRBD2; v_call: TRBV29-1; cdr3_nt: TGCAGCGCTCGATCCGGGACTAGCAGCACAGATACGCAGTATTTT; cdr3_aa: CSARSGTSSTDTQYF
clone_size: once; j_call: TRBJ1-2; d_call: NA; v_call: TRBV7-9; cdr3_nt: TGTGCCAGCAGCCCCTTCGGACAATTCAACTATGGCTACACCTTC; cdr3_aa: CASSPFGQFNYGYTF
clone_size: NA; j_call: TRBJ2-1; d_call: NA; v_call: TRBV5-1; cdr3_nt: TGCGCCAGCAGCCCAGTAGCGGCAACCTACAATGAGCAGTTCTTC; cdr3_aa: CASSPVAATYNEQFF
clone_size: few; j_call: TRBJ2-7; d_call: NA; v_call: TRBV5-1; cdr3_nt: TGCGCCAGCAGCTTGGACGGTTACGAGCAGTACTTC; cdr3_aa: CASSLDGYEQYF
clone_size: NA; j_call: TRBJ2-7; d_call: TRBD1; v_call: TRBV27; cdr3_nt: TGTGCCAGCAGTTTATTGGGACAGACGAACTACGAGCAGTACTTC; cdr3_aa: CASSLLGQTNYEQYF
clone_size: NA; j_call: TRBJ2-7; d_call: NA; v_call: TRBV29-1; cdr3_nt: TGCAGCGTCGGGACGTATAGACCCTACGAGCAGTACTTC; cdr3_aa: CSVGTYRPYEQYF
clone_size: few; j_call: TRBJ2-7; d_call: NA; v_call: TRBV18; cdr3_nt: TGTGCCAGCTCAGCAGCCTACGAGCAGTACTTC; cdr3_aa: CASSAAYEQYF
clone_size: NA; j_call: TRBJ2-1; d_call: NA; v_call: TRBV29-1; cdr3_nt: TGCAGCGCTGGGAGGCTCTCCTACAATGAGCAGTTCTTC; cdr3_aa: CSAGRLSYNEQFF
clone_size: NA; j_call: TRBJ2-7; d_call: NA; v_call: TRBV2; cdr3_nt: TGTGCCAGCAGGAGGGGGACCTCCTACGAGCAGTACTTC; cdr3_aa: CASRRGTSYEQYF
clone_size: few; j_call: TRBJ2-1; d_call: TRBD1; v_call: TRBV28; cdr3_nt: TGTGCCAGCAACGGGATTGGGACAGGGGTCAATGAGCAGTTCTTC; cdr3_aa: CASNGIGTGVNEQFF
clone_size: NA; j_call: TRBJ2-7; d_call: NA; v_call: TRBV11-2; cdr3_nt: TGTGCCAGCAGCCTGGATCGCCACGAGCAGTACTTC; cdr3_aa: CASSLDRHEQYF
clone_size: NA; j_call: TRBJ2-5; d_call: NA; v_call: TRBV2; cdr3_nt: TGTGCCAGCAGTGTATACCAGGAGACCCAGTACTTC; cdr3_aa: CASSVYQETQYF
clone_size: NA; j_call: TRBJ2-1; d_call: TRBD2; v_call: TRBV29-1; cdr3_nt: TGCAGCGTTGTACTAGCGGTGGGTATTAGCTCCTACAATGAGCAGTTCTTC; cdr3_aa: CSVVLAVGISSYNEQFF
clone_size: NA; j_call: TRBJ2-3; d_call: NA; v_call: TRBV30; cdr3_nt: TGTGCCTGGAGTGTACTTTCGACAGATACGCAGTATTTT; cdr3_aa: CAWSVLSTDTQYF